Below are 11 T cell receptor beta chains sequenced from a single sample in a study of Tregs in tolerant kidney transplant recipients. Related graft donors supplied nonmyeloablative bone marrow transplants, and mixed chimerism was transient. Profiled with immunoSEQ multiplex PCR; TCRdb holds only in-frame clones, not every one. The specimen's table records 23,000 or so clones. The starting material was CD4+ T cells from blood (PBMCs), obtained 6 months after the transplant. The receptors come from a human patient who received a combined kidney and bone marrow transplant. The T cells may partly be graft donor cells.

The CDR3 spells CASSVGPSGPYEQYF. Incomplete CDR3 DNA: TGTGCCAGCAGCGTAGGACCTAGCGGACCCTACGAG. J is TRBJ2-7 and V is TRBV9, with 7 nucleotides matching TRBD2. Sequencing ends 3 residues short of the CDR3 end; the germline J gene provides the rest. Per the germline V gene, CDR1 is SGDLS and CDR2 is YYNGEE. CDR3 length equals 15 residues. Losses at the gene ends were 0 bases for V and 2 bases for J; bases not matched to a gene: 5.

Regarding this clone: The read terminates 3 residues ahead of where the CDR3 ends, so the germline J gene completes it. The chain is built from TRBV18 and TRBJ2-1; D not certain. V was clipped by 1 base and J by 8 bases, with 3 bases between them. Germline loops: CDR1 KGHSH, CDR2 LQKENI. This CDR3 has 11 amino acids. CDR3 residues: CASSPRDEQFF. The covered CDR3 bases are TGTGCCAGCTCACCACGCGATGAG.

A word on this clone: Read coverage stops 3 residues before the CDR3 terminus; the germline J gene supplies the remainder. The chain joins TRBV5-1 to TRBJ2-1; 7 nucleotides agree with TRBD1. Germline V CDR1 and CDR2: SGHRS, YFSETQ. The length of the CDR3 is 14 residues. Trimming took 4 bases from V and 6 from J; bases not matched to a gene: 7. The sequenced part of the CDR3 DNA is TGCGCCAGCAGCCAACAGACAGGGTCCAATGAG. Protein: CASSQQTGSNE. The CDR3, in full, reads CASSQQTGSNEQFF.

Details on this clone: The read is 3 residues too short to cover the CDR3 end, so that end is filled in from the germline J gene. The chain combines TRBV5-1 with TRBJ2-7; D ambiguous. V lost 2 bases to trimming and J lost 1 base, with 13 bases between them. Germline values: CDR1 SGHRS, CDR2 YFSETQ. CDR3 length: 15 residues. Incomplete CDR3 DNA: TGCGCCAGCAGCTTAGGGCATGGCCTTTCCTACGAG. Translation: CASSLGHGLSYE. The entire CDR3 sequence reads CASSLGHGLSYEQYF.

Notes on this clone: The read comes to an end 3 residues before the CDR3 does, leaving the germline J gene to fill in the end. The chain combines TRBV4-1 with TRBJ2-7, with D possibly matching TRBD2 (6 bases). Trimming took off 3 bases at V and 3 bases at J, with 15 bases between the two ends. Germline CDR1 is MGHRA and CDR2 is YSYEKL. CDR3 length: 15 residues. The sequenced part of the CDR3 DNA is TGCGCCAGCAGCCAGTTGGGACTTGAGAGCTACGAG. Translating it yields CASSQLGLESYE. The CDR3 in full is CASSQLGLESYEQYF.

To note about this clone: The read halts 3 residues ahead of the CDR3 end, with the missing end drawn from the germline J gene. The chain is built from TRBV27 and TRBJ1-6, with a possible D match to TRBD1 (6 bases). Trimming cost V 3 bases and J 9 bases, with 15 bases left between them. The CDR3 is 15 residues long. Germline V gene lookup returns CDR1 MNHEY and CDR2 SMNVEV (reference sequence). CDR3 in amino acids: CASSFKGQIGSPLHF. The CDR3 bases that were read are TGTGCCAGCAGTTTTAAAGGACAGATTGGTTCACCC.

About this clone: The read stops 3 residues short of the end of the CDR3; the missing end is completed from the germline J gene. The genes are TRBV10-3 and TRBJ1-1; TRBD1 is a possible D gene (5 bases). This CDR3 comprises 12 residues. V was clipped by 5 bases and J by 4 bases, with 8 bases between them. Germline V gene lookup returns CDR1 ENHRY and CDR2 SYGVKD. The sequenced CDR3 bases are TGTGCCATCAGTCTCGGGGGCACTGAA. Encoded protein: CAISLGGTE. The full CDR3 protein is CAISLGGTEAFF.

About this clone: Coverage ceases 3 residues before the CDR3 finishes, and the germline J gene fills in the end. The genes are TRBV24-1 and TRBJ2-5; 8 nucleotides match TRBD1. V was clipped by 3 bases and J by 5 bases; unmatched bases: 10. The CDR3 sequence is 16 residues long. Germline values: CDR1 KGHDR, CDR2 SFDVKD. The part of the CDR3 DNA that was read is TGTGCCACCAGTGATCCCCGGGACAGGTCCGGGGAGACC. This sequence encodes CATSDPRDRSGET. The full CDR3 sequence reads CATSDPRDRSGETQYF.

Turning to this clone: The sequence runs out 3 residues before the end of the CDR3; the remainder is reconstructed from the germline J gene. This chain joins TRBV7-2 and TRBJ2-5; TRBD2 matches at 8 bases. Germline values: CDR1 SGHTA, CDR2 FQGNSA. Germline trimming cut 5 bases from V and 4 bases from J; bases unmatched to any gene: 9. CDR3 size: 15 residues. The CDR3 DNA, read in part, is TGTGCCAGCAGCCCCCTTGGACTAGCCTCAGAGACC. Translation: CASSPLGLASET. The CDR3 in its entirety is CASSPLGLASETQYF.

Concerning this clone: Read data end 3 residues before the CDR3 end; the end is taken from the germline J gene. This chain uses TRBV5-1 with TRBJ2-1, with 9 bases fitting TRBD2. The V segment lost 4 bases and the J segment 9 bases; nucleotides outside the gene matches: 8. The germline CDR1 and CDR2 sequences are SGHRS and YFSETQ. The CDR3 loop spans 14 amino acids. The CDR3 DNA, read in part, is TGCGCCAGCAGCCTAATAGCGGGAGCGGGTGAG. Its protein is CASSLIAGAGE. The full-length CDR3 reads as CASSLIAGAGEQFF.

To note about this clone: From the germline J gene comes the end of the CDR3, since the read stops 3 residues before it. The genes are TRBV20-1 and TRBJ1-1; 7 nucleotides match TRBD1. Germline V gene data show CDR1 as DFQATT and CDR2 as SNEGSKA (reference sequence). This CDR3 has 14 residues. After removal of 2 bases from V and 5 bases from J, the junction contained 8 bases not matched to a gene. The CDR3: CSARHRGRGTEAFF. Incomplete CDR3 DNA: TGCAGTGCTAGACATAGGGGGCGAGGGACTGAA.